A selection of T cell receptor beta chains follows, all from one sample in a study of cytomegalovirus exposure and HLA in healthy donors. The protocol was immunoSEQ multiplex PCR, while the TCRdb copy is restricted to in-frame clones and leaves out a portion. The sample records 200,000 to 250,000 clones, just over 90% being singletons. Input material: PBMCs. The receptors were sampled from a woman under 30 in good health and CMV-seronegative. The CDR3 runs from the conserved cysteine through the conserved F or W. Each record gives: D gene, V gene, clone size, J gene, CDR3 protein, CDR3 DNA. D genes are given only for firm matches. Expanded clones get a size class; other rows say once, few or many, or leave the size out.

>TRBD1|TRBV28|.|TRBJ1-2
CASSSLTGGVDYGYTF
TGTGCCAGCAGTTCCCTGACAGGGGGCGTTGACTATGGCTACACCTTC
>TRBD2|TRBV5-4|.|TRBJ2-5
CASTPGGRRSTQYF
TGTGCCAGCACCCCGGGCGGGAGAAGGTCGACCCAGTACTTC
>.|TRBV5-4|.|TRBJ1-1
CASSLVVDTEAFF
TGTGCCAGCAGCTTGGTTGTCGACACTGAAGCTTTCTTT
>TRBD2|TRBV9|.|TRBJ2-3
CASSEPGLAGDTQYF
TGTGCCAGCAGCGAACCAGGACTAGCGGGAGATACGCAGTATTTT
>TRBD2|TRBV11-3|.|TRBJ2-1
CASSLSGLGGYNEQFF
TGTGCCAGCAGCCTATCCGGACTAGGCGGGTACAATGAGCAGTTCTTC
>.|TRBV7-9|.|TRBJ1-2
CASSPVRGGYGYTF
TGTGCCAGCAGCCCTGTTCGGGGGGGCTATGGCTACACCTTC
>.|TRBV27|once|TRBJ1-2
CASSSRTASNYGYTF
TGTGCCAGCAGTTCACGGACAGCTTCTAACTATGGCTACACCTTC
>TRBD2|TRBV7-7|.|TRBJ2-1
CASSSTAGGNEQFF
TGTGCCAGCAGCTCGACCGCGGGGGGGAATGAGCAGTTCTTC
>.|TRBV2|.|TRBJ1-3
CASSATVVGNTIYF
TGTGCCAGCAGTGCGACAGTGGTTGGAAACACCATATATTTT
>TRBD1|TRBV18|.|TRBJ2-7
CASSPDRGRKYEQYF
TGTGCCAGCTCACCTGACAGGGGGCGCAAGTACGAGCAGTACTTC
>.|TRBV5-1|.|TRBJ1-1
CASSLDGRSNTEAFF
TGCGCCAGCAGCTTGGATGGCAGAAGTAACACTGAAGCTTTCTTT
>TRBD1|TRBV5-1|.|TRBJ2-2
CASSKGAQNTGELFF
TGCGCCAGCAGCAAGGGGGCCCAGAACACCGGGGAGCTGTTTTTT
>.|TRBV18|.|TRBJ2-2
CASSPETANTGELFF
TGTGCCAGCTCACCCGAAACAGCGAACACCGGGGAGCTGTTTTTT
>TRBD1|TRBV19|once|TRBJ1-5
CASSDRGNQPQHF
TGTGCCAGTAGCGACAGGGGGAATCAGCCCCAGCATTTT
>.|TRBV10-2|.|TRBJ1-2
CASSEYSYYGYTF
TGCGCCAGCAGTGAATACAGTTACTATGGCTACACCTTC
>TRBD1|TRBV30|.|TRBJ1-1
CAGRRGLNTEAFF
TGTGCCGGTCGGAGGGGGCTGAACACTGAAGCTTTCTTT
>.|TRBV21-1|.|TRBJ1-6
CASQGQGDSPLHF
TGTGCCAGCCAGGGACAGGGTGATTCACCCCTCCACTTT
>.|TRBV5-1|.|TRBJ1-1
CASRGGREAFF
TGCGCCAGCCGGGGAGGGAGGGAAGCTTTCTTT
>.|TRBV30|.|TRBJ1-1
CAWSVGVSNTEAFF
TGTGCCTGGAGTGTCGGGGTTTCGAACACTGAAGCTTTCTTT
>.|TRBV7-9|.|TRBJ1-2
CASSLDGETNNYGYTF
TGTGCCAGCAGCCTTGACGGAGAAACAAATAACTATGGCTACACCTTC
>.|TRBV5-1|.|TRBJ2-1
CASSRDGSSYNEQFF
TGCGCCAGCAGCCGGGATGGAAGCTCCTACAATGAGCAGTTCTTC
>.|TRBV5-1|once|TRBJ1-5
CASSAGGAGNQPQHF
TGCGCCAGCAGCGCCGGGGGAGCTGGCAATCAGCCCCAGCATTTT
>TRBD2|TRBV30|.|TRBJ2-1
CAWNRLAKLNEQFF
TGTGCCTGGAACAGACTAGCAAAGTTAAATGAGCAGTTCTTC
>.|TRBV6-1|.|TRBJ1-4
CASSEWTGTNEKLFF
TGTGCCAGCAGTGAATGGACGGGGACTAATGAAAAACTGTTTTTT
>.|TRBV10-3|.|TRBJ1-3
CATGSGNTIYF
TGTGCCACCGGTTCTGGAAACACCATATATTTT
>.|TRBV11-2|.|TRBJ2-7
CASSSFSGPRRGYEQYF
TGTGCCAGCAGCTCATTCTCAGGTCCTCGGAGGGGCTACGAGCAGTACTTC
>TRBD2|TRBV5-6|.|TRBJ2-1
CASSGGRALYNEQFF
TGTGCCAGCAGCGGCGGGAGGGCCCTCTACAATGAGCAGTTCTTC
>.|TRBV27|.|TRBJ2-3
CASSFFRDTQYF
TGTGCCAGCAGTTTTTTCAGAGATACGCAGTATTTT
>TRBD1|TRBV30|.|TRBJ1-2
CAWSNSGGGYGYTF
TGTGCCTGGAGCAACTCAGGGGGTGGCTATGGCTACACCTTC
>.|TRBV5-1|.|TRBJ1-1
CASTDMVNTEAFF
TGCGCCAGCACCGACATGGTGAACACTGAAGCTTTCTTT
>.|TRBV4-1|.|TRBJ1-1
CASSQPVNTEAFF
TGCGCCAGCAGCCAACCAGTGAACACTGAAGCTTTCTTT